The 14 T cell receptor beta chains given below trace back to one sample, sequenced in a study of CD8+ T cells in alopecia areata listed by TCRdb under 2018. This sample's time point label indicates: approximately 4 weeks on oral tofacitinib. Interpreted using the paper, the treatment or condition label stands for: oral pan-JAK inhibitor, 5-10 mg twice daily. Receptors were amplified or captured by the immunoSEQ multiplex PCR assay. To provide template for TCR sequencing, every sample had RNA extracted and reverse transcribed into cDNA. Here the immuneACCESS table is served through TCRdb, limited to in-frame sequences with V and J called. Missing clones are a known gap in these copies; in checked studies unresolved V genes cover under half, and the rest lacks a known reason. The sample contains some 96,000 clones, 50% to 75% of them found a single time. 15% of the sample rests with the top ten. The sequences come from CD8+ T cells sorted from blood, collected at week 4, from a patient treated with tofacitinib. These receptors originate from a human donor with alopecia areata.

This clone was counted a few times. This chain uses TRBV4-1 with TRBJ2-1; 9 bases are a match to TRBD2. The germline V gene encodes CDR1 MGHRA and CDR2 YSYEKL. V lost 4 bases, J lost 6 bases, and 7 bases stayed unmatched. CDR3 length: 15 amino acids. The CDR3 reads CASSPSGTSSNEQFF. CDR3 nucleotides: TGCGCCAGCAGCCCTTCCGGGACTAGCTCCAATGAGCAGTTCTTC.

The chain combines TRBV2 with TRBJ2-7; D might be TRBD2 (6 bases). CDR1 and CDR2 from the germline V gene are SNHLY and FYNNEI. The CDR3 runs 13 residues. Trimming took 3 bases from V and 7 from J, leaving 13 bases between them. The CDR3 coding sequence is TGTGCCAGCAGTGAGGTGCGGGGAAGAGAGCAGTACTTC. This codes for CASSEVRGREQYF. The full variable domain, rest sourced from reference TRBV2 and TRBJ2-7, is EPEVTQTPSHQVTQMGQEVILRCVPISNHLYFYWYRQILGQKVEFLVSFYNNEISEKSEIFDDQFSVERPDGSNFTLKIRSTKLEDSAMYFCASSEVRGREQYFGPGTRLTVT.

Concerning this clone itself: A junction end diverges from the germline sequence, so it may reflect a read error. CDR3 coding DNA: TGCAGCGTAGATGGACTAGCGGTTCCACAAGGGACCCAGTACTTC. As protein: CSVDGLAVPQGTQYF. The chain combines TRBV29-1 with TRBJ2-5; TRBD2 aligns across 10 bases. From germline, CDR1 is SQVTM and CDR2 ANQGSEA. CDR3 length: 15 amino acids.

This CDR3 reads CASNRGGTYEQYF. The CDR3, as DNA: TGTGCCAGCAACCGGGGCGGGACCTACGAGCAGTACTTC. The gene calls are TRBV7-9 and TRBJ2-7; D perhaps matches TRBD2 (6 bases). Looked up from germline, CDR1 is SEHNR and CDR2 is FQNEAQ (reference sequence). The CDR3 extends over 13 amino acids. V gave up 7 bases and J gave up 2 bases, with 12 bases separating them.

The rearrangement uses TRBV27 and TRBJ1-5; D uncertain. The V end was cut by 5 bases, the J end by 0 bases, with 11 bases between. The CDR3 totals 15 residues. Germline V lookup: CDR1 MNHEY, CDR2 SMNVEV (reference sequence). CDR3 region: CASSSTVTSNQPQHF. The CDR3 DNA follows: TGTGCCAGCAGTAGTACAGTGACTAGCAATCAGCCCCAGCATTTT.

The gene calls are TRBV7-9 and TRBJ2-3, with D possibly matching TRBD2 (5 bases). Trimming removed 5 bases at V and 4 bases at J, with 13 bases between. The CDR3 runs to 14 residues. Per germline, CDR1 SEHNR and CDR2 FQNEAQ (reference sequence). CDR3: CASSHTSTADTQYF. The CDR3 bases are TGTGCCAGCAGCCACACTAGTACCGCAGATACGCAGTATTTT.

This sequence joins TRBV29-1 and TRBJ2-2, with D hard to call. The CDR3 runs to 14 residues. Germline V gives CDR1 SQVTM, CDR2 ANQGSEA. V dropped 4 bases and J dropped 2 bases, with 11 bases sitting between them. The CDR3 region has the DNA TGCAGCGTTGTTAGGGCGGACAACACCGGGGAGCTGTTTTTT. Its protein product is CSVVRADNTGELFF.

This clone was detected a few times. The rearrangement links TRBV5-1 to TRBJ2-7; tentative D call: TRBD2 (5 bases). This CDR3 has 15 amino acids. Germline V lookup: CDR1 SGHRS, CDR2 YFSETQ. The V gene lost 0 bases and the J gene lost 4 bases, with 14 bases spanning the gap. The CDR3 DNA reads TGCGCCAGCAGCTTGGCCTACGGGAACCCTTACGAGCAGTACTTC. Residues: CASSLAYGNPYEQYF.

The V and J genes are TRBV9 and TRBJ1-5; D may be TRBD1 (5 bases). CDR1 and CDR2 (germline): SGDLS, YYNGEE. The ends were cut back, 0 bases at V and 3 bases at J, with 10 bases in the middle. The CDR3 is 15 residues long. CDR3 sequence (DNA): TGTGCCAGCAGCGTAGGGGGGGGAACCAATCAGCCCCAGCATTTT. This gives the protein CASSVGGGTNQPQHF.

The chain recombines TRBV5-1 with TRBJ1-2; TRBD1 aligns across 9 bases. Trimming cost V 3 bases and J 5 bases; bases outside gene matches: 5. The CDR3 runs to 14 residues. In germline, CDR1 is SGHRS, CDR2 YFSETQ. CDR3 sequence: CASSYRDRVYGYTF. CDR3 in DNA: TGCGCCAGCAGCTACCGGGACAGGGTATATGGCTACACCTTC.

The rearrangement uses TRBV5-1 and TRBJ2-3, with D possibly TRBD2 on 5 matching bases. The CDR3 has 16 residues. Germline lookup yields CDR1 SGHRS and CDR2 YFSETQ. Trimming stripped 0 bases from V and 3 bases from J, with 14 bases between. In DNA form, the CDR3 reads TGCGCCAGCAGCTTGGGATCGGGGATCCTGACAGATACGCAGTATTTT. It specifies CASSLGSGILTDTQYF.

This clone was detected only once. V gene TRBV4-1 combines with J gene TRBJ1-5; 7 bases line up with TRBD1. CDR1 is MGHRA, CDR2 YSYEKL, per germline. CDR3 length equals 16 residues. V lost 3 bases, J lost 6 bases, and 11 bases stayed unmatched. In DNA form, the CDR3 reads TGCGCCAGCAGCCACAGACAGGGAGGGGCCGGTCAGCCCCAGCATTTT. Translated, it gives CASSHRQGGAGQPQHF.

The chain combines TRBV9 with TRBJ2-1, with 8 bases fitting TRBD2. CDR1 and CDR2 (germline): SGDLS, YYNGEE. The CDR3 totals 17 residues. With 4 bases clipped from V and 0 bases from J, the junction kept 9 bases outside the gene matches. The DNA of the CDR3 is TGTGCCAGCAGCCCCAATCCCGGGAGGGCCTCCTACAATGAGCAGTTCTTC. Protein: CASSPNPGRASYNEQFF. Full variable domain (rest looked up from reference TRBV9 and TRBJ2-1): DSGVTQTPKHLITATGQRVTLRCSPRSGDLSVYWYQQSLDQGLQFLIQYYNGEERAKGNILERFSAQQFPDLHSELNLSSLELGDSALYFCASSPNPGRASYNEQFFGPGTRLTVL.

The rearrangement links TRBV14 to TRBJ2-1; no clear D. From germline, CDR1 is SGHDN and CDR2 FVKESK. V was clipped by 2 bases and J by 8 bases, with 13 bases between them. The CDR3 has 14 amino acids. The DNA for the CDR3 is TGTGCCAGCAGCCAACGTTTGGGGAAAGATGAGCAGTTCTTC. Its protein product is CASSQRLGKDEQFF. The full variable domain, rest sourced from reference TRBV14 and TRBJ2-1, is EAGVTQFPSHSVIEKGQTVTLRCDPISGHDNLYWYRRVMGKEIKFLLHFVKESKQDESGMPNNRFLAERTGGTYSTLKVQPAELEDSGVYFCASSQRLGKDEQFFGPGTRLTVL.